A selection of T cell receptor beta chains follows, all from one sample in a study of blood T cell repertoires in COVID-19. Clones were sequenced by immunoSEQ multiplex PCR, and TCRdb holds only the in-frame ones, with some missing. This table has about 120,000 clones, roughly 85% appearing once. The sequenced material came from peripheral blood. The receptors were sampled from a man at least 80 years old with acute or convalescent COVID-19. The CDR3 runs from the conserved cysteine through the conserved F or W. A D gene is named only where the DNA matches it firmly. The listing skips clone size in some rows; elsewhere it reads once, few, many or a size class.

abundance	v_gene	j_gene	d_gene	CDR3nt	CDR3aa
NA	TRBV18	TRBJ2-7	NA	TGTGCCAGCTCACTTGGGACACTGAACTACGAGCAGTACTTC	CASSLGTLNYEQYF
few	TRBV25-1	TRBJ1-1	NA	TGTGCCAGCAGTGATGTTTTGCAGGGGCTGAACACTGAAGCTTTCTTT	CASSDVLQGLNTEAFF
NA	TRBV19	TRBJ1-1	NA	TGTGCCAGTAGTATAGTAGCAATGAACACTGAAGCTTTCTTT	CASSIVAMNTEAFF
NA	TRBV9	TRBJ2-3	TRBD2	TGTGCCAGCAGCGGATTAGCGGGGACCACAGATACGCAGTATTTT	CASSGLAGTTDTQYF
NA	TRBV7-9	TRBJ1-2	NA	TGTGCCAGCAGCCCCCCCGAGGCGGGTAACTATGGCTACACCTTC	CASSPPEAGNYGYTF
NA	TRBV11-1	TRBJ1-1	TRBD1	TGTGCCAGCAGCCCCGGGACAGCTGAGAGAGGAACTGAAGCTTTCTTT	CASSPGTAERGTEAFF
once	TRBV6-5	TRBJ2-7	TRBD2	TGTGCCAGCAGTTACTCGAGCGGGAGGGTCTACGAGCAGTACTTC	CASSYSSGRVYEQYF
NA	TRBV5-1	TRBJ1-4	NA	TGCGCCAGCAGCTTGGCCGGACAGTCTAATGAAAAACTGTTTTTT	CASSLAGQSNEKLFF
NA	TRBV18	TRBJ2-1	TRBD1	TGTGCCAGCTCAAGGCGACAGGGGGAAAACAATGAGCAGTTCTTC	CASSRRQGENNEQFF
NA	TRBV19	TRBJ1-2	TRBD1	TGTGCCAGTAGTAGCTCGGGACAGGGGAGGGGCTACACCTTC	CASSSSGQGRGYTF
few	TRBV9	TRBJ2-1	NA	TGTGCCAGCAGCGCCCTGCCCGGGACTTCGGGGCGTAATGAGCAGTTCTTC	CASSALPGTSGRNEQFF
once	TRBV9	TRBJ1-2	TRBD1	TGTGCCAGCAGCGCTGGACAGGGCCACTATGGCTACACCTTC	CASSAGQGHYGYTF
once	TRBV11-2	TRBJ1-2	NA	TGTGCCAGCAGCTCTGAAAGAGGGAGAAACTATGGCTACACCTTC	CASSSERGRNYGYTF
NA	TRBV5-6	TRBJ1-5	NA	TGTGCCAGCAGCCCTAGTGGATCCGTAATTGGTCAGCCCCAGCATTTT	CASSPSGSVIGQPQHF
NA	TRBV5-4	TRBJ2-5	NA	TGTGCCAGCAGCTTGCGGACAGTGGCGGAGACCCAGTACTTC	CASSLRTVAETQYF